This entry lists 2 T cell receptor beta chains sequenced from one sample in a study of T cells in Graves' hyperthyroidism and ophthalmopathy. TCR beta CDR3 sequences were amplified from RNA transcripts. TCR CDR3 regions were first amplified by RT-PCR with HTBI primers. MiXCR, applied by TCRdb to the multiplex PCR reads, yields one record per CDR3 protein. Of fewer than 900,000 distinct CDR3 sequences listed, roughly a sixth are singletons. The material sequenced was blood. These receptors all come from a woman in her forties or fifties with Graves' hyperthyroidism that later progressed to Graves' ophthalmopathy.

The chain's CDR3 is CASSEKTGDYTF. In nucleotides, the CDR3 is TGTGCCAGCAGCGAGAAAACAGGGGACTACACCTTC. V usage is TRBV9 and J usage is TRBJ1-2, with TRBD1 matching 7 bases. This CDR3 region has 12 residues. Unmatched junction bases numbered 6, after V lost 3 bases and J lost 10 bases. CDR1 and CDR2 (germline): SGDLS, YYNGEE.

This clonotype was seen only a few times. This rearrangement joins TRBV6-2 or TRBV6-3 to TRBJ2-1, with no clear D. The CDR3 covers 13 residues. V was clipped by 2 bases and J by 10 bases, with 12 bases between them. Germline assignment: CDR1 MNHEY and CDR2 SVGEGT. In DNA, the CDR3 is TGTGCCAGCAGTTACCACTCCGGGTTAGAGCAGTTCTTC. Amino acids: CASSYHSGLEQFF.